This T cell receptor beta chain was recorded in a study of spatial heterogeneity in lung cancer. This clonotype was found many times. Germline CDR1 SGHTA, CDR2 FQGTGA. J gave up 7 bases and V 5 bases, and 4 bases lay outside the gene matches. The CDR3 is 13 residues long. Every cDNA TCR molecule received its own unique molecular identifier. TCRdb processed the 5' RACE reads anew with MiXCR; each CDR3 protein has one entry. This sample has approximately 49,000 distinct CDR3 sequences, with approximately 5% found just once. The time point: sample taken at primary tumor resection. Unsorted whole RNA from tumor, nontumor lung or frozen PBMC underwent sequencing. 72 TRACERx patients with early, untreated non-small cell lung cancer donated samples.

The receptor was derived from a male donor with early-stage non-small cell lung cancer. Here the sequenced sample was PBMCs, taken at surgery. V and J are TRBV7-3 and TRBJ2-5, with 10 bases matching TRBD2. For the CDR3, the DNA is TGTGCCAGCAGCCCTAGCGGGAGTACGACCCAGTACTTC. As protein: CASSPSGSTTQYF.